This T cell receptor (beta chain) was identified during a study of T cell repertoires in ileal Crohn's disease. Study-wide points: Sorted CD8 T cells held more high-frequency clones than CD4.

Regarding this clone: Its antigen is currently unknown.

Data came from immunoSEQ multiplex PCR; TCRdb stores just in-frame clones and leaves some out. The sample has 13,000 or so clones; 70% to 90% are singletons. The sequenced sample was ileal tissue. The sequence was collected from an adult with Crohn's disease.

DNA for the CDR3: TGTGCCAGCAGCCGCGTCCCGAACACTGAAGCTTTCTTT. Its translation is CASSRVPNTEAFF. The V gene is TRBV11-3, the J gene TRBJ1-1; D is ambiguous. Germline V gene lookup returns CDR1 SGHNT and CDR2 YENEEA. V lost 5 bases and J lost 1, with 8 bases in between. The CDR3 contains 13 residues. Looking up the rest from reference TRBV11-3 and TRBJ1-1 gives the full variable domain: EAGVVQSPRYKIIEKKQPVAFWCNPISGHNTLYWYLQNLGQGPELLIRYENEEAVDDSQLPKDRFSAERLKGVDSTLKIQPAELGDSAVYLCASSRVPNTEAFFGQGTRLTVV.